The rows below give T cell receptor beta chains drawn from one sample of a study of T cell therapy after organ transplantation. Produced via immunoSEQ multiplex PCR; TCRdb's table is partial and in-frame only. The repertoire holds a few thousand clones, with about 63% as singletons. Their target antigens are unknown. This material consisted of CD8+ T cells from blood, taken after autologous CMV-specific T cell therapy. The receptor set was obtained from a human patient who had received a solid organ transplant and had CMV disease. Some T cells may have come from the graft donor. Each CDR3 is given with its conserved first and last residue. Each record gives: CDR3 length, V gene, D gene, clone size, J gene, CDR3 DNA, CDR3 protein. The D gene is left open where the match is weak. The size of a clone is reported for some rows only, either as once, few or many, or as a class for expanded clones.

cdr3_length: 14
v_call: TRBV6-1
d_call: NA
clone_size: NA
j_call: TRBJ2-5
cdr3_nt: TGTGCCAGCAGTGAATGGGGGGACGGGGAGACCCAGTACTTC
cdr3_aa: CASSEWGDGETQYF

cdr3_length: 14
v_call: TRBV27
d_call: TRBD1
clone_size: once
j_call: TRBJ1-1
cdr3_nt: TGTGCCAGCAGTTATTCGACAGGGAGCACTGAAGCTTTCTTT
cdr3_aa: CASSYSTGSTEAFF

cdr3_length: 15
v_call: TRBV10-3
d_call: NA
clone_size: NA
j_call: TRBJ1-4
cdr3_nt: TGTGCCAGCAGCGGATTGGGCCCGCTTTATGAAAAACTGTTTTTT
cdr3_aa: CASSGLGPLYEKLFF

cdr3_length: 13
v_call: TRBV6-4
d_call: NA
clone_size: NA
j_call: TRBJ2-1
cdr3_nt: TGTGCCAGCAGTGACTCAGAGAGGGCCGAGCAGTTCTTC
cdr3_aa: CASSDSERAEQFF

cdr3_length: 18
v_call: TRBV5-1
d_call: TRBD2
clone_size: NA
j_call: TRBJ2-2
cdr3_nt: TGCGCCAGCAGCTCGACTAGCGGGGGGCTTACGAACACCGGGGAGCTGTTTTTT
cdr3_aa: CASSSTSGGLTNTGELFF

cdr3_length: 14
v_call: TRBV11-2
d_call: TRBD1
clone_size: NA
j_call: TRBJ1-3
cdr3_nt: TGTGCCAGCAGTTCAGAACAGGGGAGAAACACCATATATTTT
cdr3_aa: CASSSEQGRNTIYF

cdr3_length: 16
v_call: TRBV7-9
d_call: TRBD2
clone_size: NA
j_call: TRBJ2-1
cdr3_nt: TGTGCCAGCAGCGATACAGCGGGGGTCTCCTACAATGAGCAGTTCTTC
cdr3_aa: CASSDTAGVSYNEQFF

cdr3_length: 15
v_call: TRBV7-9
d_call: NA
clone_size: medium-sized
j_call: TRBJ2-1
cdr3_nt: TGTGCCAGCAGCTTCCGGGACACGGGTGGGAATGAGCAGTTCTTC
cdr3_aa: CASSFRDTGGNEQFF

cdr3_length: 15
v_call: TRBV6-1
d_call: TRBD1
clone_size: NA
j_call: TRBJ2-7
cdr3_nt: TGTGCCAGCAGTGTCCTACGGGACAGCCCCTACGAGCAGTACTTC
cdr3_aa: CASSVLRDSPYEQYF

cdr3_length: 16
v_call: TRBV11-1
d_call: TRBD2
clone_size: NA
j_call: TRBJ2-1
cdr3_nt: TGTGCCAGCAGCATCCATGAGCGGGGGCTCCTCTCGGTGCAGTTCTTC
cdr3_aa: CASSIHERGLLSVQFF